This T cell receptor beta chain is drawn from a study of T cells after yellow fever vaccination. For the study at large: Preparation used SMART-Seq v4 Ultra Low Input for the low-cell-number fractions.

Per germline, CDR1 MDHEN and CDR2 SYDVKM. CDR3 length: 12 amino acids. Deletions cut 5 bases from V and 5 bases from J, with 6 bases between. Of note for this clonotype: Its antigen is undetermined.

TCRdb recomputed calls from the 5' RACE reads with MiXCR, one row per CDR3 protein. Of roughly 520,000 distinct CDR3 sequences listed, 20% to 25% are singletons. Study-level findings and limits: CD4 and CD8 compartments shared a small share of clonotypes. Post-booster repertoires again held most primary-vaccination clones (96% CD4, just under 90% CD8).

The receptor was isolated from a young man who received the YFV17D yellow fever vaccine. The gene calls are TRBV28 and TRBJ2-2; D not resolved. The input for sequencing was PBMCs, taken roughly 20 days after the first yellow fever vaccination. CDR3 in amino acids: CASSETTGELFF. DNA of the CDR3: TGTGCCAGCAGTGAAACGACCGGGGAGCTGTTTTTT. Supplemented by reference TRBV28 and TRBJ2-2, the full variable domain reads DVKVTQSSRYLVKRTGEKVFLECVQDMDHENMFWYRQDPGLGLRLIYFSYDVKMKEKGDIPEGYSVSREKKERFSLILESASTNQTSMYLCASSETTGELFFGEGSRLTVL.